The entry that follows covers one T cell receptor (beta chain) sequence. The data were obtained in a study of blood T cell repertoires in COVID-19. The table came from immunoSEQ multiplex PCR; TCRdb's copy has only in-frame clones and leaves some out. The sample consists of approximately 300,000 clones, around four fifths of them appearing once. The V and J ends lost 2 bases and 6 bases, in that order; junction bases with no gene match: 8. This CDR3 spans 15 amino acids. Germline V gene data show CDR1 as SGHRS and CDR2 as YFSETQ. Sequenced: peripheral blood. The receptor was derived from a woman aged 50 to 60 with active or convalescent COVID-19. The rearrangement joins TRBV5-1 to TRBJ2-1; TRBD2 agrees at 7 bases. This CDR3 is CASSFAGVGSNEQFF. In nucleotides, the CDR3 is TGCGCCAGCAGCTTCGCGGGAGTGGGGTCCAATGAGCAGTTCTTC.